The clone carrying this T cell receptor beta chain was detected many times. The antigen is undetermined. This sample is part of a study of T cells in Graves' hyperthyroidism and ophthalmopathy. Notes on the study in general: Blood held most thyroid clonotypes expanded above 0.001 frequency.

RNA transcripts gave rise to amplified TCR beta CDR3 regions. When the TCR CDR3 underwent first-round RT-PCR, the HTBI primer set was used. TCRdb re-called the multiplex PCR reads through MiXCR, storing one row per CDR3 protein. The sample holds roughly 570,000 distinct CDR3 sequences, under 60% seen once. Germline V gene lookup returns CDR1 SGHTA and CDR2 FQGNSA. V lost 4 bases and J lost 6; bases outside the gene matches: 2. The CDR3 is 12 residues long. The chain uses TRBV7-2 and TRBJ2-7; 8 nucleotides agree with TRBD1. The origin of this receptor is an adult woman with Graves' disease, either hyperthyroidism or ophthalmopathy (not recorded which). The source material was peripheral blood or thyroid tissue (not recorded which). Written as DNA, the CDR3 is TGTGCCAGCAGCTATGACAGGGGCGAGCAGTACTTC. This translates into CASSYDRGEQYF.